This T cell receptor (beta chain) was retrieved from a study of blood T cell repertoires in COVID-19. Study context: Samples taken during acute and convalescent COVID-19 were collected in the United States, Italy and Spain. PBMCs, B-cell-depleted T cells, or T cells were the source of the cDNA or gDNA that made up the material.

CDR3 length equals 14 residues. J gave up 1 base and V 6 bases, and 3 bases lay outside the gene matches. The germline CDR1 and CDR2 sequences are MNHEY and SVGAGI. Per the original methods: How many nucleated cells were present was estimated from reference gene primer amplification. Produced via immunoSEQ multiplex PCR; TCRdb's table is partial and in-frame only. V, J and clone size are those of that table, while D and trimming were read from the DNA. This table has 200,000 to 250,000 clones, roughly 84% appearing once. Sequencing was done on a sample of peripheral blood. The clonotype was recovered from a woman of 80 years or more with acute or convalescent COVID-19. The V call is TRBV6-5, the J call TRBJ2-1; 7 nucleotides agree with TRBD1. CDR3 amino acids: CASSLQGSYNEQFF. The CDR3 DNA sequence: TGTGCCAGCAGCCTACAGGGGTCCTACAATGAGCAGTTCTTC.